The 5 T cell receptor beta chains listed next were all sequenced from one sample in a study of blood T cell repertoires in COVID-19 (TCRdb year 2020). Libraries were prepared through the immunoSEQ multiplex PCR assay. TCRdb limited this immuneACCESS table to in-frame rearrangements with V and J called. A share of clones is missing; checked studies link under half to unresolved V genes, and the rest is unexplained. The table for this sample lists nearly 45,000 clones; around nine tenths of them were counted only once. About 3.7% of the sample is taken by the ten largest. The sequenced sample consisted of peripheral blood. These receptors were collected from a middle-aged man with COVID-19, enrolled during active disease.

The V gene is TRBV5-1, the J gene TRBJ2-1; tentative D call: TRBD2 (5 bases). V dropped 1 base and J dropped 4 bases, with 9 bases sitting between them. The CDR3 loop spans 14 amino acids. Germline CDR1 and CDR2: SGHRS and YFSETQ. CDR3 residues: CASSLQDSYNEQFF. CDR3 DNA sequence: TGCGCCAGCAGCTTGCAGGACTCATACAATGAGCAGTTCTTC. Supplemented by reference TRBV5-1 and TRBJ2-1, the full variable domain reads KAGVTQTPRYLIKTRGQQVTLSCSPISGHRSVSWYQQTPGQGLQFLFEYFSETQRNKGNFPGRFSGRQFSNSRSEMNVSTLELGDSALYLCASSLQDSYNEQFFGPGTRLTVL.

This clone was detected only once. This chain connects TRBV19 to TRBJ2-2; tentatively, D is TRBD1 (6 bases). V shed 4 bases and J shed 0 bases, with 12 bases lying between them. The CDR3 is 16 amino acids. The V gene's germline CDR1 is LNHDA and CDR2 SQIVND (reference sequence). CDR3 DNA sequence: TGTGCCAGTAGTAAACAGGGCGGCGCGAACACCGGGGAGCTGTTTTTT. Its protein product is CASSKQGGANTGELFF.

The chain combines TRBV10-2 with TRBJ2-7; D ambiguous. Trimming removed 0 bases from V and 4 bases from J, with 13 bases in between. CDR1 and CDR2 (germline): WSHSY, SAAADI. This CDR3 is 15 amino acids long. The CDR3 DNA reads TGCGCCAGCAGTGAGTCGACTCTCGGGTTATACGAGCAGTACTTC. Translated: CASSESTLGLYEQYF.

The V call is TRBV6-5, the J call TRBJ1-2; the match to TRBD1 covers 7 bases. The CDR3 spans 15 residues. CDR1 is MNHEY and CDR2 is SVGAGI in the germline V gene. V was clipped by 8 bases and J by 0 bases; unmatched bases: 9. Written as DNA, the CDR3 is TGTGCCAGCTTGACAGGGACCTATTCTAACTATGGCTACACCTTC. Translation: CASLTGTYSNYGYTF.

This chain joins TRBV7-9 and TRBJ1-2; D perhaps matches TRBD1 (6 bases). This CDR3 is 15 amino acids long. Germline-derived CDR1 and CDR2 are SEHNR and FQNEAQ (reference sequence). V was shortened by 3 bases and J by 6 bases, with 17 bases between the two germline ends. This CDR3 reads CASSLYSGGQDGYTF. The CDR3 DNA follows: TGTGCCAGCAGCTTGTATTCGGGGGGGCAAGATGGCTACACCTTC. The full variable domain, its missing parts supplied by reference TRBV7-9 and TRBJ1-2, is DTGVSQNPRHKITKRGQNVTFRCDPISEHNRLYWYRQTLGQGPEFLTYFQNEAQLEKSRLLSDRFSAERPKGSFSTLEIQRTEQGDSAMYLCASSLYSGGQDGYTFGSGTRLTVV.